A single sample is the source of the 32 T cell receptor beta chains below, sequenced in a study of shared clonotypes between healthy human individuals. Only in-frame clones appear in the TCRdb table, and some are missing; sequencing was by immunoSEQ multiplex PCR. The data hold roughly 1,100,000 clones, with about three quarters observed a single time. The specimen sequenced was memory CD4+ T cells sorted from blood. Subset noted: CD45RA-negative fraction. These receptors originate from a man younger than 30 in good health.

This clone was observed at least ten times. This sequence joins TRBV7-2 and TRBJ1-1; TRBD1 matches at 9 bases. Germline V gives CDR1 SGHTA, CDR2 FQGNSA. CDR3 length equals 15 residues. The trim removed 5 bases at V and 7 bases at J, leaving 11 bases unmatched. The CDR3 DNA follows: TGTGCCAGCAGCCTAAGGACAGGGGCCACGATTGAAGCTTTCTTT. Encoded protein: CASSLRTGATIEAFF.

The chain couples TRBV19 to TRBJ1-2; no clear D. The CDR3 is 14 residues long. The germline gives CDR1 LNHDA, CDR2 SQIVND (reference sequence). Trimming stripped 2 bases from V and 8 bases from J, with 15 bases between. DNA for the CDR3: TGTGCCAGTAGTATAACAAGAAGGGAAGGCGGCTACACCTTC. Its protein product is CASSITRREGGYTF.

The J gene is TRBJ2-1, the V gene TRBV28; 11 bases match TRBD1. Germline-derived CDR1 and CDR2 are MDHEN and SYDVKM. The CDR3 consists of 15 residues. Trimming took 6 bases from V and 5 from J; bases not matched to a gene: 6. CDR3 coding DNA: TGTGCCAGCAGCATGGGACAGGGGGGCCACAATGAGCAGTTCTTC. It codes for CASSMGQGGHNEQFF.

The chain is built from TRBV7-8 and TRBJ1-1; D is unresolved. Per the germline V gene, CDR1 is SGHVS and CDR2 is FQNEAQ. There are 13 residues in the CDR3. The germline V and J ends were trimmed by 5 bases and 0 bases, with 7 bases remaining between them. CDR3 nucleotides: TGTGCCAGCAGCGCGAGATTGAACACTGAAGCTTTCTTT. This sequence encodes CASSARLNTEAFF.

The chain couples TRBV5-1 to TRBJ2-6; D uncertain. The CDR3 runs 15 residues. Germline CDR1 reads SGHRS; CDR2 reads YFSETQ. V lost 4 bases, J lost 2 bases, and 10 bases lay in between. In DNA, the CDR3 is TGCGCCAGCAGCCCTCAGGAAACTGGGGCCAACGTCCTGACTTTC. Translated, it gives CASSPQETGANVLTF.

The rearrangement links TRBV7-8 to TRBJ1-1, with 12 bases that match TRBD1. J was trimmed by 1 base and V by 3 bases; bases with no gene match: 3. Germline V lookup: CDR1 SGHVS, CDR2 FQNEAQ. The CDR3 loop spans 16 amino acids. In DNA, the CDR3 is TGTGCCAGCAGCTTGCCGGGACAGGGGGCGAACACTGAAGCTTTCTTT. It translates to CASSLPGQGANTEAFF.

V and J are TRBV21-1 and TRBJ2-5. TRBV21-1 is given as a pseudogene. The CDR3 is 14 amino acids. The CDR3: CASSNGYLVVAQYF. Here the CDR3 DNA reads TGTGCCAGCAGCAATGGGTACTTAGTAGTGGCCCAGTACTTC.

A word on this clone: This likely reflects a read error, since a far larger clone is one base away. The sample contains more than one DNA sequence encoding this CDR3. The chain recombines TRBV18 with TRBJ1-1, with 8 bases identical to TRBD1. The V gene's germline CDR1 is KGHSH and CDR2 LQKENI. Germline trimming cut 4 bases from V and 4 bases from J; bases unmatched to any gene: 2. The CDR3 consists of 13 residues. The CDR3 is CASSRTGGTEAFF. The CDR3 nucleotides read TGTGCCAGCTCACGTACAGGGGGCACTGAAGCTTTCTTT.

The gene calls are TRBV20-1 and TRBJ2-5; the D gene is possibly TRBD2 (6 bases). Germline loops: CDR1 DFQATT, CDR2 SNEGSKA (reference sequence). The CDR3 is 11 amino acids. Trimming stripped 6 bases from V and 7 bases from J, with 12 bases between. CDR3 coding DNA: TGCAGTGCAGGGAGGCTGGGGACCCAGTACTTC. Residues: CSAGRLGTQYF.

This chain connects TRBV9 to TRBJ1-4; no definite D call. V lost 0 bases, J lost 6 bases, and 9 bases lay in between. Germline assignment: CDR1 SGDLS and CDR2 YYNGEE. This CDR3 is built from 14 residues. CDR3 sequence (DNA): TGTGCCAGCAGCGTAGCCCCTCTCGATGAAAAACTGTTTTTT. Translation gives CASSVAPLDEKLFF.

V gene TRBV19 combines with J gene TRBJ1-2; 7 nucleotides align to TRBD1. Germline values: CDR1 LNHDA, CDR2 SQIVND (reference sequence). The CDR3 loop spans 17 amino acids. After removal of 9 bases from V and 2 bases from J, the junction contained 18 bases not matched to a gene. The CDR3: CASQMRSGTAENYGYTF. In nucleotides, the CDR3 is TGTGCCAGCCAGATGAGGTCTGGGACAGCCGAAAACTATGGCTACACCTTC.

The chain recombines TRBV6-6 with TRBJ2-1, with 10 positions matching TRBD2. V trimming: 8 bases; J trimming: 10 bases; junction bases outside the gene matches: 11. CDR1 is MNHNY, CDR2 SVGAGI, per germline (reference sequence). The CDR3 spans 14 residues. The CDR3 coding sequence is TGTGCCAGCGAAAAGGCTAGCGGGAGTAGGGAGCAGTTCTTC. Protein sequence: CASEKASGSREQFF.

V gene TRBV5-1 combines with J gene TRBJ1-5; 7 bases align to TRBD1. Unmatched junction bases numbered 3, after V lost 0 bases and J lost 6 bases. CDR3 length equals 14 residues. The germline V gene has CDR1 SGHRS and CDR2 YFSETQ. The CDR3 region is CASSLAQGGQPQHF. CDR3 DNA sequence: TGCGCCAGCAGCTTGGCTCAGGGGGGTCAGCCCCAGCATTTT.

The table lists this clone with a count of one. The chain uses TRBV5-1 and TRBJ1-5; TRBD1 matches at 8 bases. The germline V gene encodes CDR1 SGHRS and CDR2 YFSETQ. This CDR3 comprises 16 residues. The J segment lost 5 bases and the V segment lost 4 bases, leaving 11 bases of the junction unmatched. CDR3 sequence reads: CASSTGQVGDDQPQHF. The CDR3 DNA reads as TGCGCCAGCAGCACGGGACAGGTGGGGGACGATCAGCCCCAGCATTTT.

For the CDR3, the DNA is TGTGCCAGCAGTTCCAACTACGAGCAGTACTTC. Residues: CASSSNYEQYF. J is TRBJ2-7 and V is TRBV6-5, with no clear D. This CDR3 comprises 11 residues. V lost 4 bases to trimming and J lost 3 bases, with 4 bases between them. The germline CDR1 and CDR2 sequences are MNHEY and SVGAGI.

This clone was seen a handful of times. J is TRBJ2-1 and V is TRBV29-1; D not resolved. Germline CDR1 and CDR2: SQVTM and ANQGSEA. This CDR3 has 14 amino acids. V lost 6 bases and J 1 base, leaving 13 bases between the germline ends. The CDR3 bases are TGCAGCGTGGCTTCGACATGGTCCTACAATGAGCAGTTCTTC. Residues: CSVASTWSYNEQFF.

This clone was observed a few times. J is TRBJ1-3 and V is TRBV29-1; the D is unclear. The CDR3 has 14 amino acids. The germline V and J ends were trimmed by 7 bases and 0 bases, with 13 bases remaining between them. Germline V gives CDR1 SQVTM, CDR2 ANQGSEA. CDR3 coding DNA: TGCAGCGCGAAAGAGGCAAGCTCTGGAAACACCATATATTTT. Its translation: CSAKEASSGNTIYF. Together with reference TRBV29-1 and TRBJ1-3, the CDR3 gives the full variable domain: SAVISQKPSRDICQRGTSLTIQCQVDSQVTMMFWYRQQPGQSLTLIATANQGSEATYESGFVIDKFPISRPNLTFSTLTVSNMSPEDSSIYLCSAKEASSGNTIYFGEGSWLTVV.

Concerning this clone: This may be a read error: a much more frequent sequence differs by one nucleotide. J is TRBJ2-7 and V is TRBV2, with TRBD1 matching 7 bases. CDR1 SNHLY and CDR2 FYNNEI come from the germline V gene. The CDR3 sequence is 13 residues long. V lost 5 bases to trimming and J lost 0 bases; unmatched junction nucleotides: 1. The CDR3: CASSRDSSYEQYF. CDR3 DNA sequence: TGTGCCAGCAGTCGGGACAGCTCCTACGAGCAGTACTTC.

The CDR3 nucleotides read TGTGCCAGCAGTCCCTATAGCGGGGGGGCTAATGAGCAGTTCTTC. Translated: CASSPYSGGANEQFF. J is TRBJ2-1 and V is TRBV6-5; 11 bases fit TRBD2. The V segment lost 5 bases and the J segment 7 bases; nucleotides outside the gene matches: 7. The germline V gene has CDR1 MNHEY and CDR2 SVGAGI. The CDR3 is made up of 15 amino acids.

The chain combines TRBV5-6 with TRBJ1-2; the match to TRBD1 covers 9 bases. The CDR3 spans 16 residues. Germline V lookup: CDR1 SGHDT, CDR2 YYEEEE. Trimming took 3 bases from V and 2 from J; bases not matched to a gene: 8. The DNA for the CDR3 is TGTGCCAGCAGCTGGACCGGGACAGGGATCAACTATGGCTACACCTTC. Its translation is CASSWTGTGINYGYTF.

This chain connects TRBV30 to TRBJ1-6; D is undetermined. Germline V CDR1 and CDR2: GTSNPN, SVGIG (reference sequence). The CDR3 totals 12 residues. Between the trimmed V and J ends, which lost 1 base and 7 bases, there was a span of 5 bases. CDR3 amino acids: CAWSDQNSPLHF. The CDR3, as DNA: TGTGCCTGGAGTGATCAAAATTCACCCCTCCACTTT.

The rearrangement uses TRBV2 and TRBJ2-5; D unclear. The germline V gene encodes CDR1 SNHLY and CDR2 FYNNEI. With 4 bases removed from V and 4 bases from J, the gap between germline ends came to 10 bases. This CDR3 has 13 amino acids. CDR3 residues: CASSGQRIETQYF. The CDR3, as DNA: TGTGCCAGCAGTGGTCAGCGTATAGAGACCCAGTACTTC.

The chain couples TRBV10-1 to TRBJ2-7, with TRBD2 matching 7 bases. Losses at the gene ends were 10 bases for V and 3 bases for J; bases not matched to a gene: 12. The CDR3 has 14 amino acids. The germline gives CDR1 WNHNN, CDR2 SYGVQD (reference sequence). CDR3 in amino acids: CAKETSDPDYEQYF. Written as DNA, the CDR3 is TGCGCCAAGGAAACTAGCGATCCGGACTACGAGCAGTACTTC.

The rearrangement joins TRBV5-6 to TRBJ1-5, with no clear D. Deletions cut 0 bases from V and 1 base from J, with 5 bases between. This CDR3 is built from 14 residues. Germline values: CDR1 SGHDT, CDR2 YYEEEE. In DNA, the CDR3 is TGTGCCAGCAGCTTGGCTACCAGCAATCAGCCCCAGCATTTT. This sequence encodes CASSLATSNQPQHF.

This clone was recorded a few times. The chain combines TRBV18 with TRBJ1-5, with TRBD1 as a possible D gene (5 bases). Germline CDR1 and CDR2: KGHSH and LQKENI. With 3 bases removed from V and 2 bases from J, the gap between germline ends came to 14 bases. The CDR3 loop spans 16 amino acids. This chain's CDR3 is CASSPGGSSGNQPQHF. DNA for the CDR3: TGTGCCAGCTCACCGGGGGGAAGTTCGGGCAATCAGCCCCAGCATTTT.

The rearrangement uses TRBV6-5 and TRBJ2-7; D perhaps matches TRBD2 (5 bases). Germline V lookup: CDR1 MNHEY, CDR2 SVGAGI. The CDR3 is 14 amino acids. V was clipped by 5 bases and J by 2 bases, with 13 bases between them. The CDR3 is CASSNTRGTYEQYF. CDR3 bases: TGTGCCAGCAGTAATACTCGGGGTACCTACGAGCAGTACTTC.

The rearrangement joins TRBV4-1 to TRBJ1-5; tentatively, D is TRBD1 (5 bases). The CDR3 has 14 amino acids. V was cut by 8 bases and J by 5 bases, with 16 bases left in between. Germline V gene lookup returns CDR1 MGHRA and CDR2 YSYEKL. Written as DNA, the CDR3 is TGCGCCAGCGGTCACGGGGGGGTTCATCAGCCCCAGCATTTT. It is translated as CASGHGGVHQPQHF.

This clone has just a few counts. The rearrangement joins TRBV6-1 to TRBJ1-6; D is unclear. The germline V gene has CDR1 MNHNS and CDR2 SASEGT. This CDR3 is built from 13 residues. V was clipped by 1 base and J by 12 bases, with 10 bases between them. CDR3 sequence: CASSEVESLPLHF. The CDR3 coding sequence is TGTGCCAGCAGTGAAGTGGAGTCGCTACCCCTCCACTTT.

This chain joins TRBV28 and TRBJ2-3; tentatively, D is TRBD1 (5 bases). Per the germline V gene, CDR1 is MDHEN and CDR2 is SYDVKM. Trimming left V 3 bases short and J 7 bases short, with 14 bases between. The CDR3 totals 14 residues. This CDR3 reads CASSFQGAPNTQYF. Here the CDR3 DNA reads TGTGCCAGCAGTTTCCAGGGTGCCCCTAATACGCAGTATTTT.

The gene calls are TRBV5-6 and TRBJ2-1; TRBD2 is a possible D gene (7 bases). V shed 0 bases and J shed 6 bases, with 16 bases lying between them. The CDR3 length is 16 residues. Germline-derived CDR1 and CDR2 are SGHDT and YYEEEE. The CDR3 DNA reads TGTGCCAGCAGCTTGGTCGGGCAGGGGAGGGCCAATGAGCAGTTCTTC. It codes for CASSLVGQGRANEQFF.

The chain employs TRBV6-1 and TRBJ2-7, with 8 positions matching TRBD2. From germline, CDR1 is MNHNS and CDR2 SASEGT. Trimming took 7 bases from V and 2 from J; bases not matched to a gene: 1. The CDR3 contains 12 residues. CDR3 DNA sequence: TGTGCCAGCACCGGGGGGGCCTACGAGCAGTACTTC. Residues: CASTGGAYEQYF.

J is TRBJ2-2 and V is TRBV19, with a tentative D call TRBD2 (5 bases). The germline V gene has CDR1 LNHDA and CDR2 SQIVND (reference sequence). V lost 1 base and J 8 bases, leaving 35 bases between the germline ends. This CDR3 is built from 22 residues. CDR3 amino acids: CASSIGDPAVSSSEARLGELFF. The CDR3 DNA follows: TGTGCCAGTAGTATAGGAGACCCAGCTGTAAGCAGTAGCGAGGCAAGGTTGGGGGAGCTGTTTTTT.